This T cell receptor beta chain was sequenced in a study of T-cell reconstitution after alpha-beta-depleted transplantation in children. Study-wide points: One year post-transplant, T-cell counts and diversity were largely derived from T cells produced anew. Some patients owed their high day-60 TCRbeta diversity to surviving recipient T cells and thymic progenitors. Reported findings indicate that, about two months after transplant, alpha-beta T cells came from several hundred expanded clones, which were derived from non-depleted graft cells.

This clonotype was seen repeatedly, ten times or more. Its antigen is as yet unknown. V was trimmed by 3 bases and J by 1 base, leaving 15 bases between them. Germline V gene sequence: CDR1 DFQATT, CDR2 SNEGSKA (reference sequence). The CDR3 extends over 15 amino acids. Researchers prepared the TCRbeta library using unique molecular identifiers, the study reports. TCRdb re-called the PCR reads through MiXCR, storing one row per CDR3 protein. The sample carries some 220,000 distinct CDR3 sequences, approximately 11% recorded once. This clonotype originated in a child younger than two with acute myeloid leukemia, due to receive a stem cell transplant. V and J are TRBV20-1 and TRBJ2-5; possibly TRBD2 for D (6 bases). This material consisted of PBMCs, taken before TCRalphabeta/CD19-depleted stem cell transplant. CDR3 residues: CSARSGLGLQETQYF. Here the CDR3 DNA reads TGCAGTGCTAGGAGCGGCTTGGGACTCCAAGAGACCCAGTACTTC.